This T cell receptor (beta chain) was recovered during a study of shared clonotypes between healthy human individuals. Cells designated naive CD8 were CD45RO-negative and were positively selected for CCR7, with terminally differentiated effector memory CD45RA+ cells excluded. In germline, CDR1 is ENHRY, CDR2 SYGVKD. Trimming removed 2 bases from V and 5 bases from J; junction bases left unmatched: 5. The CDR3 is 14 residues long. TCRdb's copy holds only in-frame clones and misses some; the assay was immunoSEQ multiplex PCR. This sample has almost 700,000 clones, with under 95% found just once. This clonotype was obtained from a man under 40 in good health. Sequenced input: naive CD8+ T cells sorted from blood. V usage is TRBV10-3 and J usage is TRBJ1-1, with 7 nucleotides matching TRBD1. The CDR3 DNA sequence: TGTGCCATCAGTGAGGAGGGGGCGCGGACTGAAGCTTTCTTT. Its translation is CAISEEGARTEAFF.